The rows below give T cell receptor beta chains drawn from one sample of a study of cytomegalovirus exposure and HLA in healthy donors. TCRdb's table, derived via immunoSEQ multiplex PCR, lists solely in-frame clones and lacks some. This table holds tens of thousands of clones, 84% found once. Sample: PBMCs. These receptors were taken from a young woman in good health and CMV-seropositive. Both conserved end residues are part of each CDR3. A D gene is named only where the DNA matches it firmly. Not all rows give a size; the values are once, few, many and, for expanded clones, a class.

d_gene: -
len: 13
v_gene: TRBV11-2
j_gene: TRBJ1-5
abundance: -
CDR3aa: CASSSGQNQPQHF
CDR3nt: TGTGCCAGCAGCTCCGGACAGAATCAGCCCCAGCATTTT

d_gene: TRBD1
len: 14
v_gene: TRBV6-6
j_gene: TRBJ1-2
abundance: -
CDR3aa: CASSYPTGGYGYTF
CDR3nt: TGTGCCAGCAGTTACCCGACAGGGGGCTATGGCTACACCTTC

d_gene: TRBD1
len: 14
v_gene: TRBV14
j_gene: TRBJ1-2
abundance: -
CDR3aa: CASSQLLGDSVYTF
CDR3nt: TGTGCCAGCAGCCAACTTCTAGGGGACAGCGTCTACACCTTC

d_gene: -
len: 14
v_gene: TRBV28
j_gene: TRBJ2-7
abundance: -
CDR3aa: CASKNRIGSYEQYF
CDR3nt: TGTGCCAGCAAAAACAGGATAGGGTCGTACGAGCAGTACTTC

d_gene: TRBD1
len: 14
v_gene: TRBV6-5
j_gene: TRBJ2-7
abundance: -
CDR3aa: CASSSSGTGTEQYF
CDR3nt: TGTGCCAGCAGTTCATCCGGGACAGGGACCGAGCAGTACTTC

d_gene: TRBD1
len: 16
v_gene: TRBV5-1
j_gene: TRBJ2-5
abundance: -
CDR3aa: CASSRSGQGEEETQYF
CDR3nt: TGCGCCAGCAGCCGATCGGGACAGGGGGAGGAAGAGACCCAGTACTTC

d_gene: TRBD1
len: 15
v_gene: TRBV5-1
j_gene: TRBJ2-5
abundance: -
CDR3aa: CASSPRTGWEKTQYF
CDR3nt: TGCGCCAGCAGCCCGCGGACAGGGTGGGAGAAGACCCAGTACTTC

d_gene: -
len: 15
v_gene: TRBV6-4
j_gene: TRBJ2-2
abundance: -
CDR3aa: CASTPPGINTGELFF
CDR3nt: TGTGCCAGCACCCCCCCAGGGATAAACACCGGGGAGCTGTTTTTT

d_gene: -
len: 14
v_gene: TRBV9
j_gene: TRBJ2-7
abundance: -
CDR3aa: CASSPYGHPYEQYF
CDR3nt: TGTGCCAGCAGCCCTTACGGACATCCCTACGAGCAGTACTTC

d_gene: TRBD2
len: 13
v_gene: TRBV25-1
j_gene: TRBJ2-7
abundance: -
CDR3aa: CASSPSGGASQYF
CDR3nt: TGTGCCAGCAGTCCTAGCGGGGGGGCTTCACAGTACTTC

d_gene: TRBD2
len: 15
v_gene: TRBV4-2
j_gene: TRBJ2-5
abundance: -
CDR3aa: CASSVSGGQGETQYF
CDR3nt: TGTGCCAGCAGCGTAAGCGGGGGGCAGGGAGAGACCCAGTACTTC

d_gene: -
len: 15
v_gene: TRBV6-6
j_gene: TRBJ1-5
abundance: once
CDR3aa: CASRYQGNNDQPQHF
CDR3nt: TGTGCCAGCAGATATCAGGGAAACAATGATCAGCCCCAGCATTTT

d_gene: -
len: 13
v_gene: TRBV9
j_gene: TRBJ1-3
abundance: -
CDR3aa: CASSDGGGNTIYF
CDR3nt: TGTGCCAGCAGCGACGGGGGTGGAAACACCATATATTTT

d_gene: TRBD1
len: 13
v_gene: TRBV5-1
j_gene: TRBJ1-2
abundance: once
CDR3aa: CASSSGQNYGYTF
CDR3nt: TGCGCCAGCAGCTCGGGACAGAACTATGGCTACACCTTC

d_gene: TRBD1
len: 13
v_gene: TRBV10-3
j_gene: TRBJ1-2
abundance: -
CDR3aa: CAISQGQDYGYTF
CDR3nt: TGTGCCATCTCCCAGGGACAGGACTATGGCTACACCTTC

d_gene: TRBD2
len: 15
v_gene: TRBV9
j_gene: TRBJ2-1
abundance: once
CDR3aa: CASSVASGGAYEQFF
CDR3nt: TGTGCCAGCAGCGTAGCTAGCGGGGGGGCCTATGAGCAGTTCTTC

d_gene: -
len: 15
v_gene: TRBV5-1
j_gene: TRBJ2-5
abundance: -
CDR3aa: CASSAAGPHQETQYF
CDR3nt: TGCGCCAGCAGCGCCGCGGGACCACACCAAGAGACCCAGTACTTC

d_gene: -
len: 13
v_gene: TRBV5-1
j_gene: TRBJ2-5
abundance: -
CDR3aa: CASSRLSGETQYF
CDR3nt: TGCGCCAGCAGCCGTCTCTCCGGGGAGACCCAGTACTTC

d_gene: -
len: 17
v_gene: TRBV21-1
j_gene: TRBJ2-2
abundance: -
CDR3aa: CASSNPGQGPNTGELFF
CDR3nt: TGTGCCAGCAGCAATCCTGGACAGGGCCCGAACACCGGGGAGCTGTTTTTT

d_gene: -
len: 11
v_gene: TRBV2
j_gene: TRBJ1-2
abundance: -
CDR3aa: CASMRVGGYTF
CDR3nt: TGTGCCAGCATGAGGGTAGGCGGCTACACCTTC

d_gene: TRBD1
len: 13
v_gene: TRBV29-1
j_gene: TRBJ2-7
abundance: -
CDR3aa: CSVRRTGPYEQYF
CDR3nt: TGCAGCGTTAGGCGGACAGGACCCTACGAGCAGTACTTC

d_gene: -
len: 16
v_gene: TRBV11-2
j_gene: TRBJ2-1
abundance: -
CDR3aa: CASSLEGAGAYNEQFF
CDR3nt: TGTGCCAGCAGCTTAGAAGGGGCAGGGGCTTACAATGAGCAGTTCTTC

d_gene: -
len: 14
v_gene: TRBV5-1
j_gene: TRBJ1-2
abundance: -
CDR3aa: CASSSAEGTDGYTF
CDR3nt: TGCGCCAGCAGCTCGGCTGAGGGCACGGATGGCTACACCTTC

d_gene: TRBD2
len: 19
v_gene: TRBV9
j_gene: TRBJ2-2
abundance: -
CDR3aa: CASTGFSGTSGGNTGELFF
CDR3nt: TGTGCCAGCACTGGGTTCTCCGGGACTAGCGGGGGTAACACCGGGGAGCTGTTTTTT

d_gene: -
len: 14
v_gene: TRBV28
j_gene: TRBJ1-5
abundance: -
CDR3aa: CASSFSGKNQPQHF
CDR3nt: TGTGCCAGCAGTTTTTCCGGGAAGAATCAGCCCCAGCATTTT

d_gene: -
len: 14
v_gene: TRBV7-7
j_gene: TRBJ2-3
abundance: -
CDR3aa: CASSLGGYTDTQYF
CDR3nt: TGTGCCAGCAGCCTCGGGGGATACACAGATACGCAGTATTTT

d_gene: -
len: 15
v_gene: TRBV7-2
j_gene: TRBJ2-7
abundance: few
CDR3aa: CASSPAGSLSYEQYF
CDR3nt: TGTGCCAGCAGCCCGGCGGGCAGTCTCTCCTACGAGCAGTACTTC

d_gene: TRBD2
len: 15
v_gene: TRBV5-8
j_gene: TRBJ2-1
abundance: -
CDR3aa: CASSPGTSGHNEQFF
CDR3nt: TGTGCCAGCAGCCCCGGGACTAGCGGGCACAATGAGCAGTTCTTC

d_gene: -
len: 17
v_gene: TRBV4-1
j_gene: TRBJ2-7
abundance: -
CDR3aa: CASSQASLLPRPYEQYF
CDR3nt: TGCGCCAGCAGCCAAGCGAGTCTCCTCCCCAGGCCTTACGAGCAGTACTTC

d_gene: TRBD1
len: 17
v_gene: TRBV4-1
j_gene: TRBJ1-3
abundance: -
CDR3aa: CASSRLPGQFSGNTIYF
CDR3nt: TGCGCCAGCAGCCGGCTGCCGGGACAGTTCTCTGGAAACACCATATATTTT

d_gene: TRBD2
len: 14
v_gene: TRBV9
j_gene: TRBJ2-5
abundance: -
CDR3aa: CASNLGLAAETQYF
CDR3nt: TGTGCCAGCAACCTCGGACTAGCTGCGGAGACCCAGTACTTC

d_gene: TRBD2
len: 16
v_gene: TRBV19
j_gene: TRBJ2-5
abundance: -
CDR3aa: CASSTAQRGGRKTQYF
CDR3nt: TGTGCCAGTAGTACCGCTCAGCGGGGGGGTAGGAAGACCCAGTACTTC

d_gene: -
len: 17
v_gene: TRBV28
j_gene: TRBJ1-5
abundance: -
CDR3aa: CASSLSRARVFDQPQHF
CDR3nt: TGTGCCAGCAGTTTAAGTCGGGCCAGGGTCTTCGATCAGCCCCAGCATTTT

d_gene: TRBD1
len: 13
v_gene: TRBV19
j_gene: TRBJ2-7
abundance: -
CDR3aa: CASGAGTGFEQYF
CDR3nt: TGTGCCAGTGGAGCGGGGACAGGGTTCGAGCAGTACTTC

d_gene: -
len: 14
v_gene: TRBV6-5
j_gene: TRBJ1-2
abundance: -
CDR3aa: CASTPDSAGYGYTF
CDR3nt: TGTGCCAGCACCCCCGACAGCGCTGGCTATGGCTACACCTTC

d_gene: TRBD2
len: 14
v_gene: TRBV6-5
j_gene: TRBJ2-7
abundance: -
CDR3aa: CASSYERGGHEQYF
CDR3nt: TGTGCCAGCAGCTACGAGCGGGGGGGCCACGAGCAGTACTTC

d_gene: -
len: 15
v_gene: TRBV2
j_gene: TRBJ2-3
abundance: -
CDR3aa: CASSPMGGATDTQYF
CDR3nt: TGTGCCAGCAGTCCGATGGGGGGGGCCACAGATACGCAGTATTTT

d_gene: TRBD1
len: 15
v_gene: TRBV6-5
j_gene: TRBJ2-7
abundance: -
CDR3aa: CASSYSTGAPYEQYF
CDR3nt: TGTGCCAGCAGTTACTCTACAGGGGCCCCCTACGAGCAGTACTTC

d_gene: -
len: 17
v_gene: TRBV7-7
j_gene: TRBJ2-1
abundance: -
CDR3aa: CASSPARGGGTYNEQFF
CDR3nt: TGTGCCAGCAGCCCAGCCAGAGGCGGGGGCACCTACAATGAGCAGTTCTTC

d_gene: -
len: 14
v_gene: TRBV4-1
j_gene: TRBJ2-1
abundance: -
CDR3aa: CASSPRLAYNEQFF
CDR3nt: TGCGCCAGCAGCCCAAGACTAGCCTACAATGAGCAGTTCTTC

d_gene: TRBD1
len: 14
v_gene: TRBV25-1
j_gene: TRBJ1-2
abundance: -
CDR3aa: CASSLTGGFRGYTF
CDR3nt: TGTGCCAGCAGCCTAACAGGGGGATTCCGTGGCTACACCTTC

d_gene: -
len: 14
v_gene: TRBV28
j_gene: TRBJ2-3
abundance: once
CDR3aa: CASSFPFSTDTQYF
CDR3nt: TGTGCCAGCAGTTTCCCATTTAGCACAGATACGCAGTATTTT

d_gene: -
len: 15
v_gene: TRBV4-1
j_gene: TRBJ2-7
abundance: -
CDR3aa: CASSQDEGSAYEQYF
CDR3nt: TGCGCCAGCAGCCAAGACGAGGGATCGGCCTACGAGCAGTACTTC

d_gene: -
len: 17
v_gene: TRBV6-7
j_gene: TRBJ1-6
abundance: -
CDR3aa: CASSYSNWDTGKSPLHF
CDR3nt: TGTGCCAGCAGTTACTCGAATTGGGACACGGGAAAATCACCCCTCCACTTT

d_gene: -
len: 13
v_gene: TRBV5-1
j_gene: TRBJ1-2
abundance: few
CDR3aa: CASTRGTFYGYTF
CDR3nt: TGCGCCAGCACCCGAGGGACATTCTATGGCTACACCTTC

d_gene: TRBD2
len: 16
v_gene: TRBV6-1
j_gene: TRBJ2-5
abundance: -
CDR3aa: CASSEGRTSGGETQYF
CDR3nt: TGTGCCAGCTCTGAAGGAAGGACTAGCGGGGGGGAGACCCAGTACTTC

d_gene: -
len: 16
v_gene: TRBV9
j_gene: TRBJ1-6
abundance: -
CDR3aa: CASSVDPSPFNSPLHF
CDR3nt: TGTGCCAGCAGCGTAGATCCCAGTCCGTTTAATTCACCCCTCCACTTT

d_gene: -
len: 13
v_gene: TRBV11-2
j_gene: TRBJ2-1
abundance: once
CDR3aa: CASSFRDSGEQFF
CDR3nt: TGTGCCAGCAGCTTCCGGGACTCCGGGGAGCAGTTCTTC

d_gene: -
len: 15
v_gene: TRBV7-2
j_gene: TRBJ1-5
abundance: -
CDR3aa: CASSLEFRENQPQHF
CDR3nt: TGTGCCAGCAGCTTAGAGTTTAGGGAGAATCAGCCCCAGCATTTT

d_gene: -
len: 16
v_gene: TRBV28
j_gene: TRBJ2-7
abundance: once
CDR3aa: CASKPTRGGGRYEQYF
CDR3nt: TGTGCCAGCAAACCGACCCGGGGCGGGGGCAGGTACGAGCAGTACTTC

d_gene: -
len: 15
v_gene: TRBV28
j_gene: TRBJ1-1
abundance: -
CDR3aa: CASSSTLYRASEAFF
CDR3nt: TGTGCCAGCAGCTCCACTTTGTACAGGGCGTCTGAAGCTTTCTTT

d_gene: TRBD1
len: 16
v_gene: TRBV5-4
j_gene: TRBJ2-7
abundance: -
CDR3aa: CASSPGGDRSAYEQYF
CDR3nt: TGTGCCAGCAGCCCCGGTGGGGACAGAAGTGCCTACGAGCAGTACTTC

d_gene: TRBD2
len: 15
v_gene: TRBV4-1
j_gene: TRBJ2-7
abundance: -
CDR3aa: CASSLLGTSGVVQYF
CDR3nt: TGCGCCAGCAGCCTCCTGGGGACTAGCGGGGTTGTGCAGTACTTC

d_gene: TRBD2
len: 13
v_gene: TRBV6-5
j_gene: TRBJ2-7
abundance: -
CDR3aa: CASKLAGGSEQYF
CDR3nt: TGTGCCAGCAAACTAGCGGGGGGCTCCGAGCAGTACTTC